Listed below are T cell receptor beta chains from one sample, sequenced in a study of control samples from healthy donors and cancer patients. Here immunoSEQ multiplex PCR was the method, and the copy in TCRdb shows in-frame clones only, minus some. This sample has roughly 130,000 clones; roughly nine tenths occur once, and the top ten carry roughly 10%. Sequencing input: blood. The receptors here all came from a woman aged 25 to 45 in good health. Each CDR3 is given with its conserved first and last residue.

V: TRBV5-4; CDR3: CASSEQPSGNTIYF
V: TRBV5-4; CDR3: CASSPQGEGGYTF
V: TRBV25-1; CDR3: CASRGRQGGNSPLHF
V: TRBV5-1; CDR3: CASSSEQGSLAKNIQYF
V: TRBV5-5; CDR3: CASSPLAGIYNEQFF
V: TRBV11-2; CDR3: CASSLDSDAGYEQYF
V: TRBV15; CDR3: CATSGTLAGGLSYEQYF
V: TRBV18; CDR3: CASSPPAPGVYNEQFF
V: TRBV30; CDR3: CAYSGSSYNEQFF
V: TRBV7-9; CDR3: CASSPPGQGRDTQYF
V: TRBV3-1/TRBV3-2; CDR3: CASSQEPQEQYF
V: TRBV5-4; CDR3: CASSLDPTNEKLFF
V: TRBV30; CDR3: CAWSALAGTGELFF
V: TRBV6-5; CDR3: CASTPRYTEAFF
V: TRBV29-1; CDR3: CSVGIGADTGELFF
V: TRBV9; CDR3: CASSVVGRDTDTQYF
V: TRBV11-2; CDR3: CASSLVRPALVGGTEAFF
V: TRBV28; CDR3: CASRFGIIGSGNTIYF
V: TRBV12-3/TRBV12-4; CDR3: CASTVNSNQPQHF
V: TRBV5-1; CDR3: CASSLSRGLAGSSYEQYF
V: TRBV30; CDR3: CAWMRGAENSPLHF
V: TRBV6-5; CDR3: CATRVQPINEQFF
V: TRBV18; CDR3: CASSPRDRQNSGNTIYF
V: TRBV11-2; CDR3: CASSGPGRGETQYF
V: TRBV25-1; CDR3: CASSEAGTLGSYEQYF
V: TRBV4-1; CDR3: CASSQDRMGSGYHNEQFF
V: TRBV4-2; CDR3: CASSQGPGSHYGYTF
V: TRBV30; CDR3: CAWGGGAEAFF
V: TRBV3-1/TRBV3-2; CDR3: CASSLSTGRPQETQYF
V: TRBV24-1; CDR3: CATPTGTSGNYEQYF
V: TRBV6-6; CDR3: CASSYFRELFF
V: TRBV12-3/TRBV12-4; CDR3: CASSPGTETQYF
V: TRBV7-2; CDR3: CASSLEATSGSYEQYF
V: TRBV9; CDR3: CASSVLDADTQYF
V: TRBV11-2; CDR3: CASSLVVGQGNQPQHF
V: TRBV9; CDR3: CASRVGLAEYNEQFF
V: TRBV24-1; CDR3: CATSAPSPRQGRGDTQYF
V: TRBV16; CDR3: CASSPLGGGKGEQYF
V: TRBV4-2; CDR3: CASSQGAGADTQYF
V: TRBV7-2; CDR3: CASSPQETQYF
V: TRBV6-5; CDR3: CASSTTGYSGNTIYF
V: TRBV7-3; CDR3: CASSSQTIANTGELFF
V: TRBV10-3; CDR3: CATSELGGANEQFF
V: TRBV24-1; CDR3: CATSRGDGSGQPQHF
V: TRBV3-1/TRBV3-2; CDR3: CASSQSLGLNEQYF